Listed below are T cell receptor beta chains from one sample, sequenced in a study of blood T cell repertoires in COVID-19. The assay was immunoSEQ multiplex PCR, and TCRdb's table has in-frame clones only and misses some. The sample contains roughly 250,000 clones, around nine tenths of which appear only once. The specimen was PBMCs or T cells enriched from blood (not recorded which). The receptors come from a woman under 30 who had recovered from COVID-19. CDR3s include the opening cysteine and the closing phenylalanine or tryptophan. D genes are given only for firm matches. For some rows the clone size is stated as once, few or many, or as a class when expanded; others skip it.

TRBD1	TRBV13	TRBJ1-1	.	TGTGCCAGCAGCCGGGACAGGGAGGCTGAAGCTTTCTTT	CASSRDREAEAFF
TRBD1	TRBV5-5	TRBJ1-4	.	TGTGCCAGCAGCAAAGCGGGACAGGGAAATGAAAAACTGTTTTTT	CASSKAGQGNEKLFF
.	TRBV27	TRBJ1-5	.	TGTGCCAGCAACCTACTTGCAGGGATCCCCAATCGTCAGCCCCAGCATTTT	CASNLLAGIPNRQPQHF
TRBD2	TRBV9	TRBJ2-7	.	TGTGCCAGCAGCGCCGCGGCGGGGGGCTACAACGAGCAGTACTTC	CASSAAAGGYNEQYF
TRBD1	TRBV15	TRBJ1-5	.	TGTGCCACCTCGCGAATGGGGGACAGTAAGCCCCAGCATTTT	CATSRMGDSKPQHF
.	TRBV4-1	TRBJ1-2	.	TGCGCCAGCAGCCAAGATGGGGCAGGAGCAGTCTATGGCTACACCTTC	CASSQDGAGAVYGYTF
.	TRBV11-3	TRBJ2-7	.	TGTGCCAGCAGCTTTCGACAGAAGAGCTCCTACGAGCAGTACTTC	CASSFRQKSSYEQYF
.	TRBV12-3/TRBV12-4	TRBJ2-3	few	TGTGCCAGCAGTTTAGCGCAGGTCCATACGCAGTATTTT	CASSLAQVHTQYF
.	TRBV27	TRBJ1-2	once	TGTGCCAGCAGTTCCCCCCGCTATGGCTACACCTTC	CASSSPRYGYTF
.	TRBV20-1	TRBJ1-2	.	TGCAGTGCTGGACTAGCTATGAGCTACACCTTC	CSAGLAMSYTF
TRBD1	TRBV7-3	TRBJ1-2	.	TGTGCCAGCAGCTTATTTTCCGGGACAGGCTATGGCTACACCTTC	CASSLFSGTGYGYTF
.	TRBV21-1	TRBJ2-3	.	TGTGCCAACCCAACCGAGCGGGAGGGCCGTAGGTTTACAGATACGCAGTATTTT	CANPTEREGRRFTDTQYF
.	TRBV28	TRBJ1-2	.	TGTGCCAGCAGTTTGAACACCCTCGGACAGAGCTATGGCTACACCTTC	CASSLNTLGQSYGYTF
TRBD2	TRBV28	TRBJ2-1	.	TGTGCCAGCCTTACTAGCGGGAGCTACAATGAGCAGTTCTTC	CASLTSGSYNEQFF
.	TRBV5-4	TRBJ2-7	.	TGTGCCAGCAGCTCAGACAGGAGCTACGAGCAGTACTTC	CASSSDRSYEQYF
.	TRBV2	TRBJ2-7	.	TGTGCCAGCAGTGAAGACAGGTACTCCTACGAGCAGTACTTC	CASSEDRYSYEQYF
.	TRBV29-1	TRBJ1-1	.	TGCAGCGTCGGGGGGAGGGCTCGGGGCGACAACACTGAAGCTTTCTTT	CSVGGRARGDNTEAFF
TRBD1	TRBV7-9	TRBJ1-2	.	TGTGCCAGCACCATAGGGACAGGGTTAGGTGGCTACACCTTC	CASTIGTGLGGYTF
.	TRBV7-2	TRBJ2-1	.	TGTGCCAGCAGCTTGACAGGAAACAATGAGCAGTTCTTC	CASSLTGNNEQFF
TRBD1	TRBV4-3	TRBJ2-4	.	TGCGCCAGCAGCCAAGTCACAGGGGAAAACATTCAGTACTTC	CASSQVTGENIQYF
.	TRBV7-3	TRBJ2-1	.	TGTGCCAGCAGCCCCGAGGGCTATTACAATGAGCAGTTCTTC	CASSPEGYYNEQFF
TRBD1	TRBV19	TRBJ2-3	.	TGTGCCAGTAGTATAGCTCGGGACAGGGCCAGCACAGATACGCAGTATTTT	CASSIARDRASTDTQYF
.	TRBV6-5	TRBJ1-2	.	TGTGCCACGTATCGGCCAGGGCTAAACTATGGCTACACCTTC	CATYRPGLNYGYTF
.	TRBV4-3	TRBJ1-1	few	TGCGCCAGCAGCCACCCAGGGGCTCCGGCAGCCGAAGCTTTCTTT	CASSHPGAPAAEAFF
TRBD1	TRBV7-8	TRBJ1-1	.	TGTGCCAGCAGCTTATACCAGGGGGCGTGGACTGAAGCTTTCTTT	CASSLYQGAWTEAFF
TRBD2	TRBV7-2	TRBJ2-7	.	TGTGCCAGCAGCCTGGTAGCGGGAGGAGGCGCCTACGAGCAGTACTTC	CASSLVAGGGAYEQYF
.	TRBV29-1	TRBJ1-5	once	TGCAGCGTTCTCGGAGCTAGGGGGACCCAGCATTTT	CSVLGARGTQHF
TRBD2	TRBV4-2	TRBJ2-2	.	TGTGCCAGCAGCCGCGCGGGACTAAACACCGGGGAGCTGTTTTTT	CASSRAGLNTGELFF
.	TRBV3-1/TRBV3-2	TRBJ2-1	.	TGTGCCAGCAGCCATCGGGGGGCTTACAATGAGCAGTTCTTC	CASSHRGAYNEQFF
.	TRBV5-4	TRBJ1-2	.	TGTGCCAGCAGTCGACCGGGGGAGGGCTACACCTTC	CASSRPGEGYTF
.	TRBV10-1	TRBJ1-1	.	TGCGCCAGCAGCTCCCACATGAACACTGAAGCTTTCTTT	CASSSHMNTEAFF
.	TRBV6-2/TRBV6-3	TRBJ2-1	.	TGTGCCAGCAGTATCGAACCCACCTTGACTATCTACAATGAGCAGTTCTTC	CASSIEPTLTIYNEQFF
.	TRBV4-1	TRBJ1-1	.	TGCGCCAGCAGCCAATACGGAGAGACTGAAGCTTTCTTT	CASSQYGETEAFF
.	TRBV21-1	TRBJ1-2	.	TGTGCCAGCAGCAAATTTCACAGGGATGGAGACTATGGCTACACCTTC	CASSKFHRDGDYGYTF
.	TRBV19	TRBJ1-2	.	TGTGCCAGTAGTATCGAGGGTGTAAAATATGGCTACACCTTC	CASSIEGVKYGYTF
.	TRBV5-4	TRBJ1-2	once	TGTGCCAGCAGCTTCAGACACCCAAATGTTGGGCATGGCTACACCTTC	CASSFRHPNVGHGYTF
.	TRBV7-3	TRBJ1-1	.	TGTGCCAGCAGCTCCCAGGGGAGGGGGACTGAAGCTTTCTTT	CASSSQGRGTEAFF
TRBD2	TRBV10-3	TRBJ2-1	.	TGTGCCATCAGTGAGCAGGCTAGCGGGAGAAATGAGCAGTTCTTC	CAISEQASGRNEQFF
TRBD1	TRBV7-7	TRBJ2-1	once	TGTGCTAGCAGCCCCCCGGGACAGGGTTACAATGAGCAGTTCTTC	CASSPPGQGYNEQFF
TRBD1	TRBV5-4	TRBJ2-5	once	TGTGCCAGCAGCTTGTCGACAGGGCAAGAGACCCAGTACTTC	CASSLSTGQETQYF
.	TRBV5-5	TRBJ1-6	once	TGTGCCAGCAGCCAGTACAGGGTTCCGGTGGATTCACCCCTCCACTTT	CASSQYRVPVDSPLHF
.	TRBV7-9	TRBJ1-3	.	TGTGCCAGCAGCCTACTAAACAGGGACACCATATATTTT	CASSLLNRDTIYF
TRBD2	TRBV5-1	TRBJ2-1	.	TGCGCCAGCAGCCCTACTAGCGGGGCGAACTACAATGAGCAGTTCTTC	CASSPTSGANYNEQFF
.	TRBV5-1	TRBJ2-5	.	TGCGCCAGCAGCTTGGGGGTCACAGGCGCTCCACAAGAGACCCAGTACTTC	CASSLGVTGAPQETQYF
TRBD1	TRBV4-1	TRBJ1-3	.	TGCGCCAGCAGCCTAGGGACAGTTTTCTCTGGAAACACCATATATTTT	CASSLGTVFSGNTIYF
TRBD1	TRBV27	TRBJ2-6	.	TGTGCCAGCAGTCTAAAGGACAGGGTTCTTACTGGGGCCAACGTCCTGACTTTC	CASSLKDRVLTGANVLTF
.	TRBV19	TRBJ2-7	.	TGTGCCAGTAGTATTGGGCGTCGGGGTACCTACGAGCAGTACTTC	CASSIGRRGTYEQYF
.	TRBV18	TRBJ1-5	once	TGTGCCAGCTCAAACCGGGACTGGGAGGGTCAGCCCCAGCATTTT	CASSNRDWEGQPQHF
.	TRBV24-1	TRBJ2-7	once	TGTGCCACCAGTGGGGGCCAGGACCTTCCCCACGAGCAGTACTTC	CATSGGQDLPHEQYF
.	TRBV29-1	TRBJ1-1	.	TGCAGCGGTAAAACAGCTAACACTGAAGCTTTCTTT	CSGKTANTEAFF
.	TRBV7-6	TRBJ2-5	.	TGTGCCAGCAGCACACCGACACCCGCCGACCAAGAGACCCAGTACTTC	CASSTPTPADQETQYF
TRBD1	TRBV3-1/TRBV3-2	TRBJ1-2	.	TGTGCCAGCAGCCCCAAAACAGGGGCTTATGGCTACACCTTC	CASSPKTGAYGYTF
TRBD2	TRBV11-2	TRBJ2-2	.	TGTGCCAGCAGCCCAGGGAGGGGTGGAACCGGGGAGCTGTTTTTT	CASSPGRGGTGELFF
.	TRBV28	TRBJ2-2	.	TGTGCCAGCAGCTCAGTGCCCGGGGAGCTGTTTTTT	CASSSVPGELFF
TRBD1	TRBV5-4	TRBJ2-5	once	TGTGCCAGCAGCCAGACACAGGGGACCGAGACCCAGTACTTC	CASSQTQGTETQYF
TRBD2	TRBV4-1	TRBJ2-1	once	TGCGCCAGCAGCCAAGGGAGGGCTAGCGGGAGGTACAATGAGCAGTTCTTC	CASSQGRASGRYNEQFF
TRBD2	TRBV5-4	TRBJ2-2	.	TGTGCCAGGAGATCACTAGCGGCATTATGTGGCACCGGGGAGCTGTTTTTT	CARRSLAALCGTGELFF
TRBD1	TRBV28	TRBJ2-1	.	TGTGCCAGCAGTCCTACCTCCGGGACAGGGGAAAGTGAGCAGTTCTTC	CASSPTSGTGESEQFF
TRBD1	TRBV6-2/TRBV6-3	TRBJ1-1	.	TGTGCCAGCAGTCTCTTACAGGGGGCAGATGCTTTCTTT	CASSLLQGADAFF
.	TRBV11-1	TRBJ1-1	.	TGTGCCAGCAGCACGACCGGGGGCACTGAAGCTTTCTTT	CASSTTGGTEAFF